This T cell receptor (beta chain) came from a study of shared clonotypes between healthy human individuals. Study background: Per donor, CD8 memory used one plate, CD8 naive used two, CD4 memory used three and CD4 naive used three.

Study observations and caveats: It was anticipated that sequencing depth would influence how many clonotypes donors shared.

Comment on this clone: The antigen remains undetermined.

Clones were read by immunoSEQ multiplex PCR, and TCRdb kept only the in-frame ones, dropping some. The sample has hundreds of thousands of clones, roughly 96% seen once. CD8 cells classed as naive were CD45RO-negative and positively selected for CCR7, excluding terminally differentiated effector memory CD45RA+ cells. All the donors were Caucasian adults who lived in Nashville, Tennessee. CDR1 and CDR2 from the germline V gene are SEHNR and FQNEAQ (reference sequence). The CDR3 contains 19 residues. J gave up 6 bases and V 5 bases, and 14 bases lay outside the gene matches. Specimen: naive CD8+ T cells sorted from blood. V usage is TRBV7-9 and J usage is TRBJ2-3; 16 positions agree with TRBD2. This receptor was taken from a woman aged 25 to 39 in good health. The CDR3 spells CASSPTIGTSGRAPDTQYF. The CDR3 DNA reads as TGTGCCAGCAGCCCCACGATTGGGACTAGCGGGAGGGCCCCCGATACGCAGTATTTT. Full variable domain (missing parts from reference TRBV7-9 and TRBJ2-3): DTGVSQNPRHKITKRGQNVTFRCDPISEHNRLYWYRQTLGQGPEFLTYFQNEAQLEKSRLLSDRFSAERPKGSFSTLEIQRTEQGDSAMYLCASSPTIGTSGRAPDTQYFGPGTRLTVL.